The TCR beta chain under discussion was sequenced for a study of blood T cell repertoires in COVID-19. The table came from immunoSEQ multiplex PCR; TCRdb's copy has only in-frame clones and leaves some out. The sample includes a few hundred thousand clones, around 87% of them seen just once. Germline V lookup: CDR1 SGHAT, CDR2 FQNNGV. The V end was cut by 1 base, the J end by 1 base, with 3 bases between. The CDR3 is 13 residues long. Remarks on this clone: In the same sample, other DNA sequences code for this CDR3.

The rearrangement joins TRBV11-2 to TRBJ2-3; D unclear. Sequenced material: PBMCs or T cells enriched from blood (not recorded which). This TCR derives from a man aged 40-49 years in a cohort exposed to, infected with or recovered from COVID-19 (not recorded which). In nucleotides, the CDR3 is TGTGCCAGCAGCTTAGCGGGCACAGATACGCAGTATTTT. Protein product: CASSLAGTDTQYF.